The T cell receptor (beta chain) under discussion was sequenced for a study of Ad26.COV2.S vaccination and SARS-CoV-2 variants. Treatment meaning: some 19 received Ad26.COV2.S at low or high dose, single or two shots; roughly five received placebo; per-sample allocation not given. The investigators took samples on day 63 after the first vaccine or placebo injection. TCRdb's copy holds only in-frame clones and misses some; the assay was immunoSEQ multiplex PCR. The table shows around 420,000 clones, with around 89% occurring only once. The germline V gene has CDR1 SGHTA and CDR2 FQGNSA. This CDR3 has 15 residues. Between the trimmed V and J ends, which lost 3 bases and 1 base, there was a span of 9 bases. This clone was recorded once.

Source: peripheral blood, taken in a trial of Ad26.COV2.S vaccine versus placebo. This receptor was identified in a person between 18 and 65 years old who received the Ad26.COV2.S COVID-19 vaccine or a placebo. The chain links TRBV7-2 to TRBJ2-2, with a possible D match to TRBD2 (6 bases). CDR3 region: CASSFQAGNTGELFF. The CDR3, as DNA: TGTGCCAGCAGCTTTCAAGCGGGGAACACCGGGGAGCTGTTTTTT.